The rows below give T cell receptor beta chains drawn from one sample of a study of beta chain features in type 1 diabetes. The repertoire was sequenced with immunoSEQ multiplex PCR; TCRdb's copy has only in-frame clones and lacks some. Here the sample spans about 260,000 clones, 68% being singletons. Sequencing was done on a sample of naive CD4+ T cells from blood. The receptors were sampled from a young man in good health. CDR3s include the opening cysteine and the closing phenylalanine or tryptophan. Size tells how often a clone was seen (once, few, many) or the class of an expanded clone, and some rows leave it out.

J: TRBJ2-6; size: once; V: TRBV14; CDR3: CAGQGSGANVLTF
J: TRBJ2-1; size: .; V: TRBV19; CDR3: CASTAYPYNEQFF
J: TRBJ1-1; size: .; V: TRBV30; CDR3: CAWDRVNTEAFF
J: TRBJ2-3; size: .; V: TRBV18; CDR3: CASSPGDTQYF
J: TRBJ2-5; size: .; V: TRBV30; CDR3: CAWSFNIQETQYF
J: TRBJ2-5; size: once; V: TRBV29-1; CDR3: CSVDLGLGETQYF
J: TRBJ2-7; size: .; V: TRBV18; CDR3: CASSPSSGSEQYF
J: TRBJ2-1; size: .; V: TRBV7-9; CDR3: CASSGHRGSYNEQFF
J: TRBJ2-1; size: few; V: TRBV29-1; CDR3: CSHSDRGRYYNEQFF
J: TRBJ1-1; size: .; V: TRBV9; CDR3: CASSQTGNTEAFF
J: TRBJ2-1; size: once; V: TRBV23-1; CDR3: CASSQWGGSGTSGSENEQFF
J: TRBJ2-2; size: few; V: TRBV7-9; CDR3: CASSMRELTGELFF
J: TRBJ1-2; size: few; V: TRBV30; CDR3: CAAATGGGYTF
J: TRBJ2-3; size: .; V: TRBV9; CDR3: CASSPSPTSGITDTQYF
J: TRBJ2-5; size: few; V: TRBV29-1; CDR3: CSVEKGSLLGETQYF
J: TRBJ2-3; size: .; V: TRBV7-8; CDR3: CASSWTSGGSRLPDTQYF
J: TRBJ2-1; size: .; V: TRBV29-1; CDR3: CSVELLEYNEQFF
J: TRBJ2-3; size: .; V: TRBV11-2; CDR3: CASSLDEDTQYF
J: TRBJ2-1; size: few; V: TRBV28; CDR3: CASSPPGGGFADEQFF
J: TRBJ2-3; size: .; V: TRBV9; CDR3: CASSASADTQYF
J: TRBJ2-1; size: .; V: TRBV7-9; CDR3: CASSSPYNEQFF
J: TRBJ2-3; size: .; V: TRBV10-2; CDR3: CASSERSDGISDTQYF
J: TRBJ2-7; size: .; V: TRBV7-2; CDR3: CASSSGSSPSHEQYF
J: TRBJ2-5; size: once; V: TRBV9; CDR3: CASSVEVYQETQYF
J: TRBJ1-1; size: .; V: TRBV15; CDR3: CATSPRTGQNTEAFF
J: TRBJ2-5; size: .; V: TRBV28; CDR3: CASSQGTGPQETQYF
J: TRBJ1-6; size: .; V: TRBV15; CDR3: CATSSRQGLNSPLHF
J: TRBJ2-7; size: .; V: TRBV5-1; CDR3: CASSSWDGYEQYF
J: TRBJ2-6; size: few; V: TRBV27; CDR3: CASSLYGAGANVLTF
J: TRBJ2-1; size: .; V: TRBV30; CDR3: CAWRLNNEQFF
J: TRBJ2-7; size: .; V: TRBV30; CDR3: CACRIWRDRGHEQYF
J: TRBJ2-7; size: .; V: TRBV7-9; CDR3: CASSFILYEQYF
J: TRBJ2-7; size: .; V: TRBV14; CDR3: CASSPGGSLSYEQYF
J: TRBJ2-7; size: .; V: TRBV29-1; CDR3: CSVARGQYEQYF
J: TRBJ1-1; size: .; V: TRBV2; CDR3: CASSAGLNTEAFF
J: TRBJ2-1; size: .; V: TRBV14; CDR3: CASSQGVNEQFF